Listed below are T cell receptor beta chains from one sample, sequenced in a study of T cell changes during pregnancy in multiple sclerosis. Clones were sequenced by immunoSEQ multiplex PCR, and TCRdb holds only the in-frame ones, with some missing. The data hold roughly 23,000 clones, with 75% to 90% observed a single time. The specimen was CD4+ T cells from peripheral blood mononuclear cells, collected in the first trimester of pregnancy. Receptor source: a female donor in good health, enrolled as a control in a pregnancy study. Each CDR3 is given with its conserved first and last residue. D genes are given only for firm matches. Size tells how often a clone was seen (once, few, many) or the class of an expanded clone, and some rows leave it out.

clone_size: NA
j_call: TRBJ2-5
v_call: TRBV15
d_call: TRBD2
cdr3_nt: TGTGCCACCAGCAGACCTGGGGGGGGTCTCCAAGAGACCCAGTACTTC
cdr3_aa: CATSRPGGGLQETQYF

clone_size: NA
j_call: TRBJ2-5
v_call: TRBV5-4
d_call: NA
cdr3_nt: TGTGCCACCAACCCCCAGAATCAGGGGGGAGAGACCCAGTACTTC
cdr3_aa: CATNPQNQGGETQYF

clone_size: NA
j_call: TRBJ2-3
v_call: TRBV27
d_call: TRBD2
cdr3_nt: TGTGCCAGCAGTTTAAGGAGGGCTAGCGGTTTCACAGATACGCAGTATTTT
cdr3_aa: CASSLRRASGFTDTQYF

clone_size: NA
j_call: TRBJ1-1
v_call: TRBV19
d_call: NA
cdr3_nt: TGTGCCAGTAGTACACCGGACAGATGGAACACTGAAGCTTTCTTT
cdr3_aa: CASSTPDRWNTEAFF

clone_size: few
j_call: TRBJ1-2
v_call: TRBV19
d_call: TRBD1
cdr3_nt: TGTGCCAGTAGTCCAACAGGGGAACGAGGCTACACCTTC
cdr3_aa: CASSPTGERGYTF

clone_size: NA
j_call: TRBJ1-5
v_call: TRBV10-3
d_call: NA
cdr3_nt: TGTGCCATCGGGGGGGGGAGCAATCAGCCCCAGCATTTT
cdr3_aa: CAIGGGSNQPQHF

clone_size: NA
j_call: TRBJ1-3
v_call: TRBV9
d_call: NA
cdr3_nt: TGTGCCAGCAGCGTAGCCGCCAACTCGGTTCCTGGAAACACCATATATTTT
cdr3_aa: CASSVAANSVPGNTIYF

clone_size: NA
j_call: TRBJ2-5
v_call: TRBV13
d_call: NA
cdr3_nt: TGTGCCAGCAGCATACTAGCCTCCAAGACCCAGTACTTC
cdr3_aa: CASSILASKTQYF

clone_size: NA
j_call: TRBJ2-3
v_call: TRBV11-3
d_call: TRBD1
cdr3_nt: TGTGCCAGCAGCTTTGGACAGGGCCACACAGATACGCAGTATTTT
cdr3_aa: CASSFGQGHTDTQYF

clone_size: NA
j_call: TRBJ1-1
v_call: TRBV28
d_call: NA
cdr3_nt: TGTGCCAGCAGTTCACTTCGTGAGACTGAAGCTTTCTTT
cdr3_aa: CASSSLRETEAFF

clone_size: medium-sized
j_call: TRBJ2-2
v_call: TRBV6-4
d_call: TRBD2
cdr3_nt: TGTGCCAGCAGTGACATCCTAGCGGGAAGTGGGGAGCTGTTTTTT
cdr3_aa: CASSDILAGSGELFF

clone_size: NA
j_call: TRBJ2-1
v_call: TRBV4-1
d_call: NA
cdr3_nt: TGCGCCAGCAGCCGCACATCTAGCGAGAGCTCCTACAATGAGCAGTTCTTC
cdr3_aa: CASSRTSSESSYNEQFF

clone_size: NA
j_call: TRBJ1-6
v_call: TRBV6-1
d_call: TRBD1
cdr3_nt: TGTGCCAGCAGCGAACAACAGGGGACGGGTAATTCACCCCTCCACTTT
cdr3_aa: CASSEQQGTGNSPLHF

clone_size: NA
j_call: TRBJ2-1
v_call: TRBV11-1
d_call: TRBD1
cdr3_nt: TGTGCCAGCAGCCATACCGGGACAGGGGATCACAATGAGCAGTTCTTC
cdr3_aa: CASSHTGTGDHNEQFF

clone_size: few
j_call: TRBJ1-5
v_call: TRBV27
d_call: TRBD1
cdr3_nt: TGTGCCAGCAGTTTCGAGGGGACCGAGACAGGGCGCGGAAATCAGCCCCAGCATTTT
cdr3_aa: CASSFEGTETGRGNQPQHF

clone_size: NA
j_call: TRBJ2-5
v_call: TRBV11-2
d_call: TRBD1
cdr3_nt: TGTGCCAGCAGCCCACAGGGGTTTGGAGAGACCCAGTACTTC
cdr3_aa: CASSPQGFGETQYF

clone_size: NA
j_call: TRBJ2-1
v_call: TRBV5-5
d_call: NA
cdr3_nt: TGTGCCAGCAGCTTGGTCCATAGCAATGAGCAGTTCTTC
cdr3_aa: CASSLVHSNEQFF

clone_size: NA
j_call: TRBJ2-2
v_call: TRBV5-1
d_call: TRBD2
cdr3_nt: TGCGCCAGCAGCTTTAGGACTAGCGGGAGAAGCGGGGAGCTGTTTTTT
cdr3_aa: CASSFRTSGRSGELFF

clone_size: NA
j_call: TRBJ1-5
v_call: TRBV7-2
d_call: NA
cdr3_nt: TGTGCCAGCAGCTTACCACAGGTTAGCAATCAGCCCCAGCATTTT
cdr3_aa: CASSLPQVSNQPQHF

clone_size: few
j_call: TRBJ1-4
v_call: TRBV15
d_call: TRBD1
cdr3_nt: TGTGCCACCAGCAGAGATGAGGCAGGGGGGAGAGTAGAAAAACTGTTTTTT
cdr3_aa: CATSRDEAGGRVEKLFF

clone_size: few
j_call: TRBJ2-7
v_call: TRBV6-5
d_call: TRBD1
cdr3_nt: TGTGCCAGCAGTTACCACGGGACAGGAGGCGAGCAGTACTTC
cdr3_aa: CASSYHGTGGEQYF

clone_size: NA
j_call: TRBJ1-2
v_call: TRBV27
d_call: NA
cdr3_nt: TGTGCCAGCAGTTTTAGAGGGATCGATGGCTACACCTTC
cdr3_aa: CASSFRGIDGYTF

clone_size: NA
j_call: TRBJ2-1
v_call: TRBV30
d_call: NA
cdr3_nt: TGTGCCTGGACCCCGGTCGGAGAATACAATGAGCAGTTCTTC
cdr3_aa: CAWTPVGEYNEQFF

clone_size: NA
j_call: TRBJ1-1
v_call: TRBV19
d_call: NA
cdr3_nt: TGTGCCAGTAGTAAGACGGTGACTATGAACACTGAAGCTTTCTTT
cdr3_aa: CASSKTVTMNTEAFF

clone_size: once
j_call: TRBJ2-5
v_call: TRBV5-6
d_call: NA
cdr3_nt: TGTGCCAGCAGCCCTGGACAGAGCTCCCAAGAGACCCAGTACTTC
cdr3_aa: CASSPGQSSQETQYF

clone_size: NA
j_call: TRBJ1-2
v_call: TRBV6-5
d_call: TRBD1
cdr3_nt: TGTGCCAGCGGCTTTCTGGGACAGGGTGGCTACACCTTC
cdr3_aa: CASGFLGQGGYTF

clone_size: NA
j_call: TRBJ2-1
v_call: TRBV11-2
d_call: TRBD2
cdr3_nt: TGTGCCAGCAGTATTAGCGGGGGGGCGATAAATGAGCAGTTCTTC
cdr3_aa: CASSISGGAINEQFF

clone_size: NA
j_call: TRBJ1-3
v_call: TRBV11-2
d_call: NA
cdr3_nt: TGTGCCAGCAGCTTAGATGTGAGAGGAAACACCATATATTTT
cdr3_aa: CASSLDVRGNTIYF

clone_size: NA
j_call: TRBJ1-5
v_call: TRBV7-2
d_call: TRBD1
cdr3_nt: TGTGCCAGCAGCGAGGACAGGGGGATGATCCAGCCCCAGCATTTT
cdr3_aa: CASSEDRGMIQPQHF

clone_size: medium-sized
j_call: TRBJ1-1
v_call: TRBV25-1
d_call: NA
cdr3_nt: TGTGCCAGCAGTGGGCAGGATGATTTATTCATGAACACTGAAGCTTTCTTT
cdr3_aa: CASSGQDDLFMNTEAFF

clone_size: once
j_call: TRBJ2-2
v_call: TRBV10-1
d_call: NA
cdr3_nt: TGCGCCAGCAGCCAGAACACCGGGGAGCTGTTTTTT
cdr3_aa: CASSQNTGELFF

clone_size: NA
j_call: TRBJ2-7
v_call: TRBV7-8
d_call: NA
cdr3_nt: TGTGCCAGCAGCGACCGGAGATTGGGGCCCTACGAGCAGTACTTC
cdr3_aa: CASSDRRLGPYEQYF

clone_size: NA
j_call: TRBJ2-1
v_call: TRBV5-4
d_call: NA
cdr3_nt: TGTGCCAGCAGCTTGGCGGGGAATGAGCAGTTCTTC
cdr3_aa: CASSLAGNEQFF

clone_size: NA
j_call: TRBJ2-2
v_call: TRBV6-5
d_call: NA
cdr3_nt: TGTGCCAGCATGCGTACGAACACCGGGGAGCTGTTTTTT
cdr3_aa: CASMRTNTGELFF

clone_size: NA
j_call: TRBJ2-7
v_call: TRBV30
d_call: TRBD1
cdr3_nt: TGTGCCTGGGGACGTTCGGGACAGGGCTTCAATATTCCCCTCTACGAGCAGTACTTC
cdr3_aa: CAWGRSGQGFNIPLYEQYF

clone_size: NA
j_call: TRBJ2-7
v_call: TRBV5-6
d_call: NA
cdr3_nt: TGTGCCAGCAGCTTGGAGACTGCCCCTGCCAACGAGCAGTACTTC
cdr3_aa: CASSLETAPANEQYF

clone_size: NA
j_call: TRBJ1-5
v_call: TRBV21-1
d_call: NA
cdr3_nt: TGTGCCAGCAGCGTAAAAGGGCGGACAGGGGTAGGCCAGCCCCAGCATTTT
cdr3_aa: CASSVKGRTGVGQPQHF

clone_size: NA
j_call: TRBJ2-7
v_call: TRBV4-1
d_call: NA
cdr3_nt: TGCGCCAGCAGCCAAGCCCCCGGTACGGAGATCTTCTCCTACGAGCAGTACTTC
cdr3_aa: CASSQAPGTEIFSYEQYF

clone_size: NA
j_call: TRBJ1-1
v_call: TRBV30
d_call: NA
cdr3_nt: TGTGCCTGGATCCTCCAGGGCAGGAACACTGAAGCTTTCTTT
cdr3_aa: CAWILQGRNTEAFF

clone_size: NA
j_call: TRBJ2-2
v_call: TRBV5-4
d_call: TRBD2
cdr3_nt: TGTGCCAGCAGCTTGGGGACTAGCGGGAGGTCGAAGGCCGGGGAGCTGTTTTTT
cdr3_aa: CASSLGTSGRSKAGELFF

clone_size: NA
j_call: TRBJ2-7
v_call: TRBV15
d_call: NA
cdr3_nt: TGTGCCACCAGCAGAGACTCCCTGGGACTCACTTCCTACGAGCAGTACTTC
cdr3_aa: CATSRDSLGLTSYEQYF

clone_size: NA
j_call: TRBJ1-4
v_call: TRBV19
d_call: TRBD1
cdr3_nt: TGTGCCAGTAGTGACGGGACAGGCGATGAAAAACTGTTTTTT
cdr3_aa: CASSDGTGDEKLFF

clone_size: NA
j_call: TRBJ2-3
v_call: TRBV5-7
d_call: TRBD2
cdr3_nt: TGTGCCAGCAGCTTTGCTAGCGGATACACAGATACGCAGTATTTT
cdr3_aa: CASSFASGYTDTQYF

clone_size: NA
j_call: TRBJ2-2
v_call: TRBV28
d_call: NA
cdr3_nt: TGTGCCAGCAGTTTTATAGGGGTGGTCGGGGAGCTGTTTTTT
cdr3_aa: CASSFIGVVGELFF

clone_size: NA
j_call: TRBJ2-3
v_call: TRBV5-1
d_call: TRBD2
cdr3_nt: TGCGCCAGCAGCATCGATAGCGGGAGGAAGTATTTT
cdr3_aa: CASSIDSGRKYF